The sequence of this T cell receptor (beta chain) was determined in a study of beta chain features in type 1 diabetes. Background on the study: Investigators examined more than 90 million sorted cells across all samples.

A heparinised blood draw that averaged around 100 mL was obtained once from each donor. V trimming: 5 bases; J trimming: 0 bases; junction bases outside the gene matches: 8. Germline V gene lookup returns CDR1 LNHNV and CDR2 YYDKDF (reference sequence). The length of the CDR3 is 16 residues. The whole isolated RNA underwent reverse transcription, so sequencing captured expressed TCRB transcripts. Clones were read by immunoSEQ multiplex PCR, and TCRdb kept only the in-frame ones, dropping some. Of about 410,000 clones listed, about 14% are singletons. This sequence originates from a man aged 30-40 years in good health. Sequencing was carried out using naive CD4+ T cells from blood. The chain employs TRBV15 and TRBJ2-3, with TRBD2 matching over 7 bases. The CDR3 loop reads CATSRVGRGSTDTQYF. Here the CDR3 DNA reads TGTGCCACCAGCCGGGTTGGGCGGGGGAGCACAGATACGCAGTATTTT.